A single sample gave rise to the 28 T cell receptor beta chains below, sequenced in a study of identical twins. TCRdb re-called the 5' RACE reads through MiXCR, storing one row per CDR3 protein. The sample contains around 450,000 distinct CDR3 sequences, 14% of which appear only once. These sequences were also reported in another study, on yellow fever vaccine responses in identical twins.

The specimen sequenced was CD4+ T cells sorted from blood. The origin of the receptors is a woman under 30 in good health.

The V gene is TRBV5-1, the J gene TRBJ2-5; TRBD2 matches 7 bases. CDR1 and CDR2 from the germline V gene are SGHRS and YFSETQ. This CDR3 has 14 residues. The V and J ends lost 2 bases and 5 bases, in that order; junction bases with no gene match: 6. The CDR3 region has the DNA TGCGCCAGCAGCTTAGGACTAGGGACTGAGACCCAGTACTTC. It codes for CASSLGLGTETQYF.

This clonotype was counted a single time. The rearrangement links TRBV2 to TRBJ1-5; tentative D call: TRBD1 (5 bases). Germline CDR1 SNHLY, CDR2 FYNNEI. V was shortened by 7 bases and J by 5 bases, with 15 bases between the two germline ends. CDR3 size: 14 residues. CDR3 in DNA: TGTGCCAGCACCTCTGACGGGGCCGATCAGCCCCAGCATTTT. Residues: CASTSDGADQPQHF. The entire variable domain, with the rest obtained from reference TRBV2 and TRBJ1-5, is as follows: EPEVTQTPSHQVTQMGQEVILRCVPISNHLYFYWYRQILGQKVEFLVSFYNNEISEKSEIFDDQFSVERPDGSNFTLKIRSTKLEDSAMYFCASTSDGADQPQHFGDGTRLSIL.

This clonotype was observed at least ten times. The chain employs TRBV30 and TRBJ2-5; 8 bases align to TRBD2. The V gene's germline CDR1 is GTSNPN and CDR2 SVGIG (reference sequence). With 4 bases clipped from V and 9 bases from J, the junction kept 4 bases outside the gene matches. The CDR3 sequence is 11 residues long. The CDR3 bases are TGTGCCTGGAACAGCGGGGGCCCCCAGTACTTC. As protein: CAWNSGGPQYF.

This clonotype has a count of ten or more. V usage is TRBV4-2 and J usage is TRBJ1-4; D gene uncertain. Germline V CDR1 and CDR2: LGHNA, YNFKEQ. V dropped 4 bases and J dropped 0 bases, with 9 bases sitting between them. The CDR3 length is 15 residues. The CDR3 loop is CASSRVGTTNEKLFF. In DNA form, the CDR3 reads TGTGCCAGCAGCCGCGTCGGGACAACTAATGAAAAACTGTTTTTT.

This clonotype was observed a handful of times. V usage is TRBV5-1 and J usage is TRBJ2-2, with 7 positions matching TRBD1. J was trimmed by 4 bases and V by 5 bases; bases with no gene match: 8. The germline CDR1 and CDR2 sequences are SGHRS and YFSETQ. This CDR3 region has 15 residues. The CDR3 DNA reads TGCGCCAGCAGTTCGCCGGGACAGCTCACCGGGGAGCTGTTTTTT. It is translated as CASSSPGQLTGELFF. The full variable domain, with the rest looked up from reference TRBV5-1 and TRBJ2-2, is KAGVTQTPRYLIKTRGQQVTLSCSPISGHRSVSWYQQTPGQGLQFLFEYFSETQRNKGNFPGRFSGRQFSNSRSEMNVSTLELGDSALYLCASSSPGQLTGELFFGEGSRLTVL.

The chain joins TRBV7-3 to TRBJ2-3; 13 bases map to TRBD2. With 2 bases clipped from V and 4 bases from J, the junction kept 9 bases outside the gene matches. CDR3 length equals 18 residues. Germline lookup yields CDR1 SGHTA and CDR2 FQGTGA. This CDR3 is CASSLYGTSGMRADTQYF. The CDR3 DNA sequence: TGTGCCAGCAGCTTATATGGGACTAGCGGGATGAGGGCAGATACGCAGTATTTT.

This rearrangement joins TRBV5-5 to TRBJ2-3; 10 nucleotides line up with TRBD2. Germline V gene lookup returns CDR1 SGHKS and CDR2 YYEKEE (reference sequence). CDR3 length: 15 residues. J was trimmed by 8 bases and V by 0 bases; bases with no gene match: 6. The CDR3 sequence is CASSLDTAGGPTQYF. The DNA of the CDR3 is TGTGCCAGCAGCTTGGATACAGCGGGGGGGCCTACGCAGTATTTT.

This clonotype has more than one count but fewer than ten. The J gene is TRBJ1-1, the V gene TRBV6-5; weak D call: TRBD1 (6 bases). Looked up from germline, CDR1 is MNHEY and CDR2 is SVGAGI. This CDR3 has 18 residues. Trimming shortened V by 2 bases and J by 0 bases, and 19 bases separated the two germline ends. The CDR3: CASSYGRDRQRLNTEAFF. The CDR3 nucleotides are TGTGCCAGCAGTTACGGAAGAGACAGGCAGAGGCTGAACACTGAAGCTTTCTTT.

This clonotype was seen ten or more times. In DNA, the CDR3 is TGCAGCGTTGAAGGAATTTCTCGGCAGGAATCCTCACGAAGAAATTGGAACACTGAAGCTTTCTTT. Protein product: CSVEGISRQESSRRNWNTEAFF. The genes are TRBV29-1 and TRBJ1-1, with unresolved D. V dropped 1 base and J dropped 1 base, with 34 bases sitting between them. The CDR3 is 22 amino acids. Germline V gene sequence: CDR1 SQVTM, CDR2 ANQGSEA.

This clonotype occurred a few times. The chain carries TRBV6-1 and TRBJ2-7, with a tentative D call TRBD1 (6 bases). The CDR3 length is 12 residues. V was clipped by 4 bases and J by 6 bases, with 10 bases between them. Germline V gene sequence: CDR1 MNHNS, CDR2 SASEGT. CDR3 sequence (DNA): TGTGCCAGCAGTGGGGGGCTACTCGAGCAGTACTTC. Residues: CASSGGLLEQYF.

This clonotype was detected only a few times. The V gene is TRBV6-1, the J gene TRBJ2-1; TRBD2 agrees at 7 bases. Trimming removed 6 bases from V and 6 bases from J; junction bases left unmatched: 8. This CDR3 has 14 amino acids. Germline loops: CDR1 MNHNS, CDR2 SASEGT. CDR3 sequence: CASRRASGGNEQFF. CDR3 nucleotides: TGTGCCAGCAGAAGGGCTAGCGGAGGCAATGAGCAGTTCTTC.

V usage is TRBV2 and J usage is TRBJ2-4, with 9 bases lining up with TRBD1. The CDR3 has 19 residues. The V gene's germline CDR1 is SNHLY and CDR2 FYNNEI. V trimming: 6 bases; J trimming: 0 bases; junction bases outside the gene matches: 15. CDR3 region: CASSQSRDRAILAKNIQYF. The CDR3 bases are TGTGCCAGCAGCCAAAGCAGGGACAGGGCAATACTAGCCAAAAACATTCAGTACTTC.

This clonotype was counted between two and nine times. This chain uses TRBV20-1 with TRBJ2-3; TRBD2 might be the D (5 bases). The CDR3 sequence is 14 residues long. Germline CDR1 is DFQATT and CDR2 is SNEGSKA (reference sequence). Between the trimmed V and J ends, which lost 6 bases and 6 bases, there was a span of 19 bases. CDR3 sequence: CSAGGGDLLDTQYF. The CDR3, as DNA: TGCAGTGCAGGCGGAGGCGATCTCCTTGATACGCAGTATTTT.

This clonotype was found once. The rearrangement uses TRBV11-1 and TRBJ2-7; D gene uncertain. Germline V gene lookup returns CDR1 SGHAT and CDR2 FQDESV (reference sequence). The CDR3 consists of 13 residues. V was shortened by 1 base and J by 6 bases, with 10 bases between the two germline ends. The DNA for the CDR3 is TGTGCCAGCAGCTTAGGAGGAAGGTCCGAGCAGTACTTC. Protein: CASSLGGRSEQYF.

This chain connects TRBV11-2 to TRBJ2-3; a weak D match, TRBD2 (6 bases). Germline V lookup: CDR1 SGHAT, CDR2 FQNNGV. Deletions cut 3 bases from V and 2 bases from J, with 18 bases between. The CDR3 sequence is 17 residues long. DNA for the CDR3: TGTGCCAGCAGCTTTTCCCCAAGGCGGGGATCCACAGATACGCAGTATTTT. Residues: CASSFSPRRGSTDTQYF.

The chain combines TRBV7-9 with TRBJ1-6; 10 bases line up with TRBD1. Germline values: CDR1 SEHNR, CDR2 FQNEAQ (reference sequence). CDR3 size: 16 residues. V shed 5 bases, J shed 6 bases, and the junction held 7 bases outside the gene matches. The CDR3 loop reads CASSTGQGSGNSPLHF. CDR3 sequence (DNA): TGTGCCAGCAGCACGGGACAGGGGAGTGGTAATTCACCCCTCCACTTT.

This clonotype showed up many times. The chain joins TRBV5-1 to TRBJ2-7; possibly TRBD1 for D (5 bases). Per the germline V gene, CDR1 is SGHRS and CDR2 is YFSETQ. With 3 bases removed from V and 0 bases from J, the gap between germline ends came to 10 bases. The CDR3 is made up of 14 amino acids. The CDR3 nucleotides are TGCGCCAGCAGCTCGGACACTATCTCCTACGAGCAGTACTTC. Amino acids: CASSSDTISYEQYF.

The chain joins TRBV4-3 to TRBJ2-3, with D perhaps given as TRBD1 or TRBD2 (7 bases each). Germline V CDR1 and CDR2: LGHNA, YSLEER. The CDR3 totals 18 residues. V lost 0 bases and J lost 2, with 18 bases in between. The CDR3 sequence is CASSQDQGGAPHTDTQYF. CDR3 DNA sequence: TGCGCCAGCAGCCAAGATCAGGGGGGGGCACCTCACACAGATACGCAGTATTTT.

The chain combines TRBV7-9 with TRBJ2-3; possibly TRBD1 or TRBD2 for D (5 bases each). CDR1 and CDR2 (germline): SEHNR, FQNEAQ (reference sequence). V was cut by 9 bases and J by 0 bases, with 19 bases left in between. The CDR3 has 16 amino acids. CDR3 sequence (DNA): TGTGCCAGTAGGGACCAGGGTTTGTGGAGCACAGATACGCAGTATTTT. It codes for CASRDQGLWSTDTQYF.

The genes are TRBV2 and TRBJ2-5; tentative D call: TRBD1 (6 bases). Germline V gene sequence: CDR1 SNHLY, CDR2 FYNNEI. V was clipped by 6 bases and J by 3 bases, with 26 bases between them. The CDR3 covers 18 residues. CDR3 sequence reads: CASRNKDSARIREETQYF. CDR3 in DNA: TGTGCCAGCAGGAATAAGGACAGCGCCCGGATTAGAGAAGAGACCCAGTACTTC.

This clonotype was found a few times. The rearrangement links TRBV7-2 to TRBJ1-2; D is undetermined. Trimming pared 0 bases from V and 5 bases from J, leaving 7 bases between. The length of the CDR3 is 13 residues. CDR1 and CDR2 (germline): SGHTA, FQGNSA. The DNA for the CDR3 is TGTGCCAGCAGCTTAGCCGAAACTTATGGCTACACCTTC. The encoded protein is CASSLAETYGYTF. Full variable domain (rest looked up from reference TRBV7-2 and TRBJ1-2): GAGVSQSPSNKVTEKGKDVELRCDPISGHTALYWYRQSLGQGLEFLIYFQGNSAPDKSGLPSDRFSAERTGGSVSTLTIQRTQQEDSAVYLCASSLAETYGYTFGSGTRLTVV.

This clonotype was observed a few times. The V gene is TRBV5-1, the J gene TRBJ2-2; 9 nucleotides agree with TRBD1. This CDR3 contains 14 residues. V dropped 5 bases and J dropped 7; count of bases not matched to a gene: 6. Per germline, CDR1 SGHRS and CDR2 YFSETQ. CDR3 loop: CASRAQGAVGELFF. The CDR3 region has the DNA TGCGCCAGCAGGGCACAGGGGGCTGTCGGGGAGCTGTTTTTT.

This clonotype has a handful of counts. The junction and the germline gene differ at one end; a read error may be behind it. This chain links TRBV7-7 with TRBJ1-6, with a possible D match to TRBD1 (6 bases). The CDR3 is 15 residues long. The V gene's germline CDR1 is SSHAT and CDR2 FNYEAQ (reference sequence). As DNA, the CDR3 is TGTGCTAGCAGCTTAGGGGACAAGTATAATTCACCCCTCCACTTT. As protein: CASSLGDKYNSPLHF.

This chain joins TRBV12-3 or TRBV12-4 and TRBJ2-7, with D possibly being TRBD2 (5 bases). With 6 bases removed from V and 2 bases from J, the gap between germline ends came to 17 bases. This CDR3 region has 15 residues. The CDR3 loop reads CASRPEGRHPYEQYF. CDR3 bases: TGTGCCAGCAGGCCAGAGGGCCGGCACCCCTACGAGCAGTACTTC.

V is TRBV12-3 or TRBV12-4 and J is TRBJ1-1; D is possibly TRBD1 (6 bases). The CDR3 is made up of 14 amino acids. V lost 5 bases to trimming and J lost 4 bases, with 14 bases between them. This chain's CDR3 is CASSHNRVTTEAFF. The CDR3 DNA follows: TGTGCCAGCAGTCATAACAGGGTAACCACTGAAGCTTTCTTT.

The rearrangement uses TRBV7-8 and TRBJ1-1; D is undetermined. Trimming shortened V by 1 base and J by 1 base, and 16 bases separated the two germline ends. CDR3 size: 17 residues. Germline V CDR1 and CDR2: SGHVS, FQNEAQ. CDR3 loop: CASSLEVRGIANTEAFF. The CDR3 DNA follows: TGTGCCAGCAGCTTAGAAGTCCGAGGGATCGCGAACACTGAAGCTTTCTTT.

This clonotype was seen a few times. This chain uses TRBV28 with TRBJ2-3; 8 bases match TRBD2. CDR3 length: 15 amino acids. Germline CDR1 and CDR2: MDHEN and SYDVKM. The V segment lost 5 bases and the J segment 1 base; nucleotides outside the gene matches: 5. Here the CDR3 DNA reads TGTGCCAGCAGTCCCCAGCGGGAGCGCACAGATACGCAGTATTTT. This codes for CASSPQRERTDTQYF.

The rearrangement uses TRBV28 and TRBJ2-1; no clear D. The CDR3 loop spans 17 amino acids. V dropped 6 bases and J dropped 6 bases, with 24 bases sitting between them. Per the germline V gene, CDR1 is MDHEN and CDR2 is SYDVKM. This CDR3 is CASSSSVLGFLSNEQFF. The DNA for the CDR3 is TGTGCCAGCAGCTCTTCGGTGCTGGGCTTCCTTTCCAATGAGCAGTTCTTC.